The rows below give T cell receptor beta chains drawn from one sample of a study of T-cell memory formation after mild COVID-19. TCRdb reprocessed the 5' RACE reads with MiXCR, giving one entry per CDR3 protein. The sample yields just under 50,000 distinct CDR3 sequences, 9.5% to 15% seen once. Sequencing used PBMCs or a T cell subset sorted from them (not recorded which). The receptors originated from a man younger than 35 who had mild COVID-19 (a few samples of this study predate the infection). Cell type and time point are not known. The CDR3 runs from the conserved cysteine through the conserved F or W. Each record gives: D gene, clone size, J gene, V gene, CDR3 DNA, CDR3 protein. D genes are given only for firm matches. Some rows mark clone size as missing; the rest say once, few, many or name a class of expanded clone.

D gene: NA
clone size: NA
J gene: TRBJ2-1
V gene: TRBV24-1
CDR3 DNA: TGTGCCACCGTCGCGGAGAATGAGCAGTTCTTC
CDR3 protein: CATVAENEQFF

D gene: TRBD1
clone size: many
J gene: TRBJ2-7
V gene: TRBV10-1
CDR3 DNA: TGCGCCAGCAGTGGTGCAGGGGGCGAGCAGTACTTC
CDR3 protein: CASSGAGGEQYF

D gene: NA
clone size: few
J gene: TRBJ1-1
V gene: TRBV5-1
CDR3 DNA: TGCGCCAGCAGCTTGGGGACAGCGAACACTGAAGCTTTCTTT
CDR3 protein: CASSLGTANTEAFF

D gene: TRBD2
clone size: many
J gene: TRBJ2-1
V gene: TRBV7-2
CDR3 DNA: TGTGCCAGCAGAGTACTAGCGGGGTTAGGGGATGAGCAGTTCTTC
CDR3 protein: CASRVLAGLGDEQFF

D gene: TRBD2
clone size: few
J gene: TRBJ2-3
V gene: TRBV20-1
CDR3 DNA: TGCAGTGCTGCCCAGGGACTAGCGGGGGGAGGGACGCAGTATTTT
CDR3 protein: CSAAQGLAGGGTQYF

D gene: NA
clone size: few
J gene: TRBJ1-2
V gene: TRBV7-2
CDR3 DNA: TGTGCCAGCAGCTTATCCGGGCTCAACTATGGCTACACCTTC
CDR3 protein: CASSLSGLNYGYTF

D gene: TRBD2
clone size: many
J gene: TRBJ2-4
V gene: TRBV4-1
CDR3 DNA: TGCGCCAGCAGCCAAACCAGGGCTACTAGCGTTCCAATAGCCAAAAACATTCAGTACTTC
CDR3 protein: CASSQTRATSVPIAKNIQYF

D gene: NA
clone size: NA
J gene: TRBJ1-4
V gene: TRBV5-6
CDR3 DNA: TGTGCCAGCAGCTTGGCAGGGCAAGCAACTAATGAAAAACTGTTTTTT
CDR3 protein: CASSLAGQATNEKLFF

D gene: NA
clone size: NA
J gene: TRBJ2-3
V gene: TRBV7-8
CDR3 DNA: TGTGCCAGCAGCTTATCCTTTTTCACAGATACGCAGTATTTT
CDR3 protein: CASSLSFFTDTQYF

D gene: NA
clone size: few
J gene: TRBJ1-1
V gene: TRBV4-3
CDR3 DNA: TGCGCCAGCAGCCAAGAAGGGACCTGGGGCACTGAAGCTTTCTTT
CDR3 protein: CASSQEGTWGTEAFF

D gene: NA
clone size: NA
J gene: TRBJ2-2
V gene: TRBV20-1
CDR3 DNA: TGCAGTGCTAGAGATCTGGAGACCGGGGAGCTGTTTTTT
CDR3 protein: CSARDLETGELFF

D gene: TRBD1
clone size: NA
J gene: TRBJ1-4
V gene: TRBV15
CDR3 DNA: TGTGCCACCAGCAGAGATGTAGGACAGGGCTATAATGAAAAACTGTTTTTT
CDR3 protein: CATSRDVGQGYNEKLFF

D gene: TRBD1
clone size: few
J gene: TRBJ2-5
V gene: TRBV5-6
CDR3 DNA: TGTGCCAGCAGCCCAGGGGGACCCGGGGAGACCCAGTACTTC
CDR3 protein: CASSPGGPGETQYF

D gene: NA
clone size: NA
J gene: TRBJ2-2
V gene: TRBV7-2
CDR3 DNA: TGTGCCAGCAGCTTGGCAGGGGGGGAGCTGTTTTTT
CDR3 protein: CASSLAGGELFF

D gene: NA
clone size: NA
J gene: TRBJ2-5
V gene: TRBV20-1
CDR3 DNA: TGCAGTGCTAGAGATCCCCTTAGGGGGGAGACCCAGTACTTC
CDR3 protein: CSARDPLRGETQYF

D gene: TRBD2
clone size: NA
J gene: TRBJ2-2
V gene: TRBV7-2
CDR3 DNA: TGTGCCAGCCGCCAAGGGACTAGATCTGCCGGGGAGCTGTTTTTT
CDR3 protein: CASRQGTRSAGELFF

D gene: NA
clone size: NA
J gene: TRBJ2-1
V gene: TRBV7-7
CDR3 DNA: TGTGCTAGCAGCTTTGGCAGTATCAATGAGCAGTTCTTC
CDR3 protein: CASSFGSINEQFF

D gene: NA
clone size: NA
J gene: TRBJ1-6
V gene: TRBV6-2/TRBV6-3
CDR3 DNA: TGTGCCAGCAGCCATGCCAGGGCTACCCTCCACTTT
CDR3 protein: CASSHARATLHF

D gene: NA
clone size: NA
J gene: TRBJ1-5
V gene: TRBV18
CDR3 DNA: TGTGCCAGCTCACCAGAGGGATATCAGCCCCAGCATTTT
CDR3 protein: CASSPEGYQPQHF

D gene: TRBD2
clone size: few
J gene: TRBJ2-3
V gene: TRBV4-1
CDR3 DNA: TGCGCCAGCAGCCAAGGTTTGCTAGCGGGGTACACAGATACGCAGTATTTT
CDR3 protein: CASSQGLLAGYTDTQYF

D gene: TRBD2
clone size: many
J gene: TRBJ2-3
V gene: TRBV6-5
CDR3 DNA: TGTGCCAGCAGTTACTCCCCCCTAGCGGGGGGGCCAGGGGTAGAACGGCGCACAGATACGCAGTATTTT
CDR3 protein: CASSYSPLAGGPGVERRTDTQYF

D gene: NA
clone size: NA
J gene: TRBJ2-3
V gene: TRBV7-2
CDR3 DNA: TGTGCCAGCAGCCCCTACCCCCTGGATACGCAGTATTTT
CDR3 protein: CASSPYPLDTQYF

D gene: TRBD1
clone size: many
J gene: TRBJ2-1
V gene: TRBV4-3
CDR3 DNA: TGCGCCAGCAGCCAAGATCAGACAGGGTACAATGAGCAGTTCTTC
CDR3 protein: CASSQDQTGYNEQFF

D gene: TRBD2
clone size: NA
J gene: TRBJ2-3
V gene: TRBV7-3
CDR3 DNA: TGTGCCAGCAGCTTTCGGCTTCGGGGGGACCGCACAGATACGCAGTATTTT
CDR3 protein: CASSFRLRGDRTDTQYF

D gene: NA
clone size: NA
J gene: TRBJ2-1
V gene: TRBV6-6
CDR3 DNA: TGTGCCAGCAGTCATTACAGGGTGAATGAGCAGTTCTTC
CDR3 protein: CASSHYRVNEQFF

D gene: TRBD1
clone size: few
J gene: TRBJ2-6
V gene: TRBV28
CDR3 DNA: TGTGCCAGCCGCGACAGGGCTGGGGCCAACGTCCTGACTTTC
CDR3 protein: CASRDRAGANVLTF

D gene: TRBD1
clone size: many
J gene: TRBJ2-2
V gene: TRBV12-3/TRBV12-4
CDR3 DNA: TGTGCCAGCACTCTCAGGGGGCTTAGCGGGGAGCTGTTTTTT
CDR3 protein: CASTLRGLSGELFF

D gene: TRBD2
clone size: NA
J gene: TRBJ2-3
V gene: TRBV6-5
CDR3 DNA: TGTGCCAGCAGTTACTCGATAGCGGGGGGCGGCACAGATACGCAGTATTTT
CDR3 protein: CASSYSIAGGGTDTQYF

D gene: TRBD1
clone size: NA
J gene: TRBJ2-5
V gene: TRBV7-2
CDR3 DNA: TGTGCCAGCAGATTCTCCGGGACAGGAGCAGAGACCCAGTACTTC
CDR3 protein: CASRFSGTGAETQYF

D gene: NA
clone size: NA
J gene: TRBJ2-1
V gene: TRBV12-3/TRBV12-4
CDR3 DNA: TGTGCCAGCAGTTTAGGACAGGCTGGGCCAATTGAGCAGTTCTTC
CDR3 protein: CASSLGQAGPIEQFF

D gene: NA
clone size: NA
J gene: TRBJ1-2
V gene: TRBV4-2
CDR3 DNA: TGTGCCAGCAGCCTAGCCAATTCGGGGGGTGGCTACACCTTC
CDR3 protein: CASSLANSGGGYTF

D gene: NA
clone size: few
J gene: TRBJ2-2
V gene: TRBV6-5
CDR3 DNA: TGTGCCAGCAGTCCCGGACTTCACGGGGAGCTGTTTTTT
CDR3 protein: CASSPGLHGELFF

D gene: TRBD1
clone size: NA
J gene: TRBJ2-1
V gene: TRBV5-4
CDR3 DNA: TGTGCCAGCAGCCCACGGACAGGGAGGAGCTCCTACAATGAGCAGTTCTTC
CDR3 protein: CASSPRTGRSSYNEQFF

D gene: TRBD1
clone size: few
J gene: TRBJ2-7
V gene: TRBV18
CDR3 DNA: TGTGCCAGCTCACCCGGGACAGGGGGGCACTACGAGCAGTACTTC
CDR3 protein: CASSPGTGGHYEQYF

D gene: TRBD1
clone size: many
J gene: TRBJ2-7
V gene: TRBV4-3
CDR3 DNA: TGCGCCAGCAGCCAAGGGGACAGCTACGAGCAGTACTTC
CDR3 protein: CASSQGDSYEQYF

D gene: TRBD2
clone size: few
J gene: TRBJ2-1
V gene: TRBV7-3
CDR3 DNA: TGTGCCAGCAGCCGTACTAGCGGGGGGGCCTCTCACAATGAGCAGTTCTTC
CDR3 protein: CASSRTSGGASHNEQFF

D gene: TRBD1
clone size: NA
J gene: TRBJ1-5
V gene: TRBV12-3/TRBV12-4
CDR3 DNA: TGTGCCAGCACGAAACAGGGGACTCAGCCCCAGCATTTT
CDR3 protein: CASTKQGTQPQHF

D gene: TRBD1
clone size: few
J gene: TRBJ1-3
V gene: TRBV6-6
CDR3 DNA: TGTGCCAGCAGTTACACGGGACAGGGTATAGGAAACACCATATATTTT
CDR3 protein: CASSYTGQGIGNTIYF

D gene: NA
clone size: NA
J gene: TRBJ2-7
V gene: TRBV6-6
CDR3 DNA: TGTGCCAGCAGTTACAGGGCAGCCTACGAGCAGTACTTC
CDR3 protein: CASSYRAAYEQYF

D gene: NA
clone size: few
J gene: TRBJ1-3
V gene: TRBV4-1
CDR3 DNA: TGCGCCAGCAGCCCCACCCCGAGCTCTGGAAACACCATATATTTT
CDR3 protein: CASSPTPSSGNTIYF

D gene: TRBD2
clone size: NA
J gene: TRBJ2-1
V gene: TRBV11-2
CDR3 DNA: TGTGCCAGCAGCCAACTAGCGGGGAGTTACAATGAGCAGTTCTTC
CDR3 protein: CASSQLAGSYNEQFF

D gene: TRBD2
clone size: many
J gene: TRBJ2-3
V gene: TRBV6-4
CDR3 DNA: TGTGCCAGCAGTGAAGGCGGGGGGGCCGCAGATACGCAGTATTTT
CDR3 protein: CASSEGGGAADTQYF